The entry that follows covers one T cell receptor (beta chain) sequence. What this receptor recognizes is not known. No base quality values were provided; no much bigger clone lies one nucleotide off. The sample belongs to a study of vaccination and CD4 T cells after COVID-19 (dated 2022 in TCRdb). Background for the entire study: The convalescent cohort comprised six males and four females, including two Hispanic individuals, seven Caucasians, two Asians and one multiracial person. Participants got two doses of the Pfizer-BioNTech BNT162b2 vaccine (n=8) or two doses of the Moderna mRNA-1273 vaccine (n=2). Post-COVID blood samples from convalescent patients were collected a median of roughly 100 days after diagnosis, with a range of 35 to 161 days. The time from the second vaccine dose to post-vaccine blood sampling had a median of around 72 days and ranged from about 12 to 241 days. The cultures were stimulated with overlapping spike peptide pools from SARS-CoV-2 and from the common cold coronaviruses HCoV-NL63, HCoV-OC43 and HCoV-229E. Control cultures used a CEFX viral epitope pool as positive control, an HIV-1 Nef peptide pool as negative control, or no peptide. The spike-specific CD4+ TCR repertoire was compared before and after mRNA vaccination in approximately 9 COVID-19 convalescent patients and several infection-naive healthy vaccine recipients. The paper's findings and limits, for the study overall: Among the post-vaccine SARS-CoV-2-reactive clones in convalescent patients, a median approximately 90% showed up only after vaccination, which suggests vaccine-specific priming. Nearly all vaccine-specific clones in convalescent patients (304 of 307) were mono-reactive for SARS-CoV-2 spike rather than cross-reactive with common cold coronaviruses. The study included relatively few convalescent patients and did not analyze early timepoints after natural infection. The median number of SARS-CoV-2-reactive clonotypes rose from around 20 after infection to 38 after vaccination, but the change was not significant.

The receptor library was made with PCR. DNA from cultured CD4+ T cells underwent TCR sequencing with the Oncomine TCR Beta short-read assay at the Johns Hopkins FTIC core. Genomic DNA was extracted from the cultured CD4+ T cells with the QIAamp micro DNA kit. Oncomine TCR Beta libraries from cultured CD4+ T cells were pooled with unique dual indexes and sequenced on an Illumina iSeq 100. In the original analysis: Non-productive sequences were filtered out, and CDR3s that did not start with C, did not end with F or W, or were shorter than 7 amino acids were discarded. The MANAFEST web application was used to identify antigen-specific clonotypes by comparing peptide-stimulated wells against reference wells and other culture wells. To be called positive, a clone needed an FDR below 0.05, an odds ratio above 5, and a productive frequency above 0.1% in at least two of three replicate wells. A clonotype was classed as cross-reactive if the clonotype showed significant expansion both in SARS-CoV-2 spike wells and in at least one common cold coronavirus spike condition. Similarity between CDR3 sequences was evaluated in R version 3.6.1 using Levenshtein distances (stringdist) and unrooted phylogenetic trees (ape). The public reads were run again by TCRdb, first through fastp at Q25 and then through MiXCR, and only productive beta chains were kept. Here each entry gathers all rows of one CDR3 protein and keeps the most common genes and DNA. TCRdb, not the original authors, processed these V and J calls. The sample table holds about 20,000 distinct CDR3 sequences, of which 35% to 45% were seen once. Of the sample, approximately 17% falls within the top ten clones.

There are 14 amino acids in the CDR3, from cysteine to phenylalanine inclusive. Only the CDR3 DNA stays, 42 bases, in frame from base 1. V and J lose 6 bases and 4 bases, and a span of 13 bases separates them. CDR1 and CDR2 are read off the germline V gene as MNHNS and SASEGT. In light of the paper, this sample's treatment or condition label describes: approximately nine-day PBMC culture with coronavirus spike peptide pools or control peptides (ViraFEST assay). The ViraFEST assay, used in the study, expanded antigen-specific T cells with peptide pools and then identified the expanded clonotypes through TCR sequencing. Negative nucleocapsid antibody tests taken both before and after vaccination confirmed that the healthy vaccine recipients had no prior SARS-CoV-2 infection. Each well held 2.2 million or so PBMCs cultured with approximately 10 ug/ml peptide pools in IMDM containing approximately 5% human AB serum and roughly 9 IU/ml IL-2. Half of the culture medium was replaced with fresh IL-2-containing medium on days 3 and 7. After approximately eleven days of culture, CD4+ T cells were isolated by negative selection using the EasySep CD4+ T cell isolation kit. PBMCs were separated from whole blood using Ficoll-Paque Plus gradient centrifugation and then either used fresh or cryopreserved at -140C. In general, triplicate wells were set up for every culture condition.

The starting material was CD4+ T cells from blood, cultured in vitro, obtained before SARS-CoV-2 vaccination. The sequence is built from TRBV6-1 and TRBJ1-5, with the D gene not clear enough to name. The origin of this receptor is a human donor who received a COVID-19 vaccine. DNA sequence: TGTGCCAGCAGAAGGACTGACGAGAATCAGCCCCAGCATTTT. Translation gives CASRRTDENQPQHF.